The 32 T cell receptor beta chains reported below all come from one sample, sequenced in a study of T cell responses to AZD1222 COVID-19 vaccine. This table comes from immunoSEQ multiplex PCR, and its TCRdb copy is limited to in-frame clones, with some not included. The sample yields more than 150,000 clones, 90% to 95% seen once. Sequenced here: peripheral blood, sampled 28 days after the second AZD1222 dose. These receptors originate from an adult who received the AZD1222 COVID-19 vaccine.

V usage is TRBV7-9 and J usage is TRBJ2-7; D unclear. There are 12 residues in the CDR3. Per germline, CDR1 SEHNR and CDR2 FQNEAQ (reference sequence). Trimming removed 2 bases from V and 7 bases from J, with 9 bases in between. As DNA, the CDR3 is TGTGCCAGCAGCTTAATTGATAGGGAGCAGTACTTC. As protein: CASSLIDREQYF.

This clone was counted a single time. The chain uses TRBV7-9 and TRBJ2-5; no clear D gene. The ends were cut back, 5 bases at V and 1 base at J, with 11 bases in the middle. Germline CDR1 is SEHNR and CDR2 is FQNEAQ (reference sequence). The length of the CDR3 is 14 residues. CDR3 in DNA: TGTGCCAGCAGCCCTGACGGCCTCCAAGAGACCCAGTACTTC. Protein sequence: CASSPDGLQETQYF.

The chain links TRBV7-3 to TRBJ2-1, with D tentatively TRBD1 (6 bases). Germline V gives CDR1 SGHTA, CDR2 FQGTGA. The CDR3 has 17 amino acids. Trimming removed 2 bases at V and 6 bases at J, with 20 bases between. The CDR3 here is CASSLRPPPGVGNEQFF. CDR3 in DNA: TGTGCCAGCAGCTTACGCCCGCCCCCAGGGGTAGGCAATGAGCAGTTCTTC.

This clone was counted once. This chain connects TRBV28 to TRBJ2-7, with D possibly being TRBD1 or TRBD2 (5 bases each). CDR3 length equals 14 residues. The V gene's germline CDR1 is MDHEN and CDR2 SYDVKM. Trimming removed 6 bases from V and 0 bases from J, with 12 bases in between. CDR3 nucleotides: TGTGCCAGCAGACTTGCAGGGAGCTCCTACGAGCAGTACTTC. Translated, it gives CASRLAGSSYEQYF.

CDR3 residues: CASSLNLAGVGTDTQYF. DNA of the CDR3: TGTGCCAGCAGCTTAAATTTGGCGGGAGTGGGCACAGATACGCAGTATTTT. The gene calls are TRBV11-2 and TRBJ2-3; the match to TRBD2 covers 7 bases. V was clipped by 2 bases and J by 1 base; unmatched bases: 9. The CDR3 extends over 17 amino acids. The germline CDR1 and CDR2 sequences are SGHAT and FQNNGV.

The genes are TRBV11-2 and TRBJ2-7; D unclear. The CDR3 covers 14 residues. Trimming removed 5 bases from V and 2 bases from J, with 13 bases in between. Germline CDR1 SGHAT, CDR2 FQNNGV. CDR3 DNA: TGTGCCAGCAGCACCCGGGCCTTTCCCTACGAGCAGTACTTC. This codes for CASSTRAFPYEQYF.

The CDR3: CASSFGGAVSRQPQHF. In DNA, the CDR3 is TGTGCCAGCAGCTTTGGGGGAGCGGTTTCTCGTCAGCCCCAGCATTTT. The chain couples TRBV5-6 to TRBJ1-5; D is perhaps TRBD1 (5 bases). The CDR3 runs to 16 residues. V lost 2 bases, J lost 6 bases, and 18 bases lay in between. CDR1 and CDR2 (germline): SGHDT, YYEEEE.

The chain uses TRBV7-3 and TRBJ2-5; D ambiguous. V was shortened by 1 base and J by 5 bases, with 11 bases between the two germline ends. The CDR3 has 14 residues. The V gene's germline CDR1 is SGHTA and CDR2 FQGTGA. Here the CDR3 reads CASSLNPFAETQYF. The CDR3 bases are TGTGCCAGCAGCTTAAATCCCTTCGCGGAGACCCAGTACTTC.

V is TRBV7-8 and J is TRBJ2-5; no definite D call. Germline V CDR1 and CDR2: SGHVS, FQNEAQ. This CDR3 region has 12 residues. Trimming cost V 5 bases and J 1 base, with 5 bases left between them. In nucleotides, the CDR3 is TGTGCCAGCAGCCAAATCCAAGAGACCCAGTACTTC. Its protein is CASSQIQETQYF. Full variable domain (rest looked up from reference TRBV7-8 and TRBJ2-5): GAGVSQSPRYKVAKRGQDVALRCDPISGHVSLFWYQQALGQGPEFLTYFQNEAQLDKSGLPSDRFFAERPEGSVSTLKIQRTQQEDSAVYLCASSQIQETQYFGPGTRLLVL.

The CDR3, as DNA: TGTGCCAGCAGTTTAACGAAAGCTGGGACAGACTATGGCTACACCTTC. It codes for CASSLTKAGTDYGYTF. V is TRBV28 and J is TRBJ1-2; 7 positions match TRBD1. Germline values: CDR1 MDHEN, CDR2 SYDVKM. This CDR3 contains 16 residues. J lost 3 bases, V lost 2 bases, and 9 bases had no gene match.

This clone has a single count. CDR3: CASSPGLAYNEQFF. In DNA, the CDR3 is TGTGCCAGCAGCCCGGGACTAGCATACAATGAGCAGTTCTTC. The chain employs TRBV6-5 and TRBJ2-1; 9 positions agree with TRBD2. This CDR3 comprises 14 residues. J gave up 4 bases and V 6 bases, and 4 bases lay outside the gene matches. Germline loops: CDR1 MNHEY, CDR2 SVGAGI.

This chain joins TRBV21-1 and TRBJ1-2; no check of the table's D call, TRBD1, against the DNA was made. TRBV21-1 is a pseudogene segment. This CDR3 is built from 14 residues. This CDR3 reads CASSITSANYGYTF. The DNA for the CDR3 is TGTGCCAGCAGCATTACAAGTGCTAACTATGGCTACACCTTC.

Here the CDR3 reads CASSYRQGDWNTEAFF. The CDR3 bases are TGTGCCAGCAGTTACAGACAGGGTGACTGGAACACTGAAGCTTTCTTT. This chain links TRBV6-5 with TRBJ1-1; 7 bases are a match to TRBD1. V shed 2 bases and J 1 base; nucleotides not matched to a gene: 7. The CDR3 is made up of 16 amino acids. Germline values: CDR1 MNHEY, CDR2 SVGAGI.

The V and J genes are TRBV27 and TRBJ1-2; no clear D. The CDR3 covers 11 residues. Germline CDR1 is MNHEY and CDR2 is SMNVEV (reference sequence). With 11 bases removed from V and 4 bases from J, the gap between germline ends came to 11 bases. This CDR3 is CAVLGSYGYTF. CDR3 DNA sequence: TGTGCCGTCCTGGGCAGCTATGGCTACACCTTC.

The CDR3 region is CASKLAASTDTQYF. CDR3 bases: TGTGCCAGTAAACTAGCGGCTAGCACAGATACGCAGTATTTT. The chain couples TRBV6-5 to TRBJ2-3; 8 bases are shared with TRBD2. This CDR3 spans 14 amino acids. Trimming took 9 bases from V and 0 from J; bases not matched to a gene: 5. Germline V gene sequence: CDR1 MNHEY, CDR2 SVGAGI.

V is TRBV14 and J is TRBJ1-4, with 7 nucleotides matching TRBD1. The germline CDR1 and CDR2 sequences are SGHDN and FVKESK. Trimming cost V 2 bases and J 5 bases; bases outside gene matches: 5. The CDR3 has 15 residues. The CDR3 sequence is CASSQHRGYNEKLFF. The CDR3 nucleotides read TGTGCCAGCAGCCAACACAGGGGTTACAATGAAAAACTGTTTTTT.

This rearrangement joins TRBV18 to TRBJ2-3, with D maybe TRBD1 (6 bases). Looked up from germline, CDR1 is KGHSH and CDR2 is LQKENI. The V gene lost 3 bases and the J gene lost 0 bases, with 25 bases spanning the gap. The length of the CDR3 is 20 residues. The CDR3: CASSPLAVSATTGSTDTQYF. The CDR3 region has the DNA TGTGCCAGCTCACCGCTAGCAGTAAGCGCAACAACAGGGAGCACAGATACGCAGTATTTT.

This rearrangement joins TRBV25-1 to TRBJ1-1; tentatively, D is TRBD1 (6 bases). The V end lost 3 bases, the J end lost 6 bases, and 17 bases lay between the germline ends. This CDR3 spans 15 amino acids. Germline V gene sequence: CDR1 MGHDK, CDR2 SYGVNS. This CDR3 is CASSDTRGIEAEAFF. The CDR3 DNA sequence: TGTGCCAGCAGTGATACCAGGGGAATCGAGGCTGAAGCTTTCTTT.

The chain uses TRBV9 and TRBJ2-2; maybe TRBD2 (5 bases). CDR1 is SGDLS and CDR2 is YYNGEE in the germline V gene. Trimming removed 0 bases from V and 6 bases from J, with 15 bases in between. The CDR3 loop spans 16 amino acids. The CDR3 nucleotides read TGTGCCAGCAGCGTAGCTCTGGACTTTGGGGCCGGGGAGCTGTTTTTT. It specifies CASSVALDFGAGELFF.

The V gene is TRBV27, the J gene TRBJ2-2; D gene uncertain. Per the germline V gene, CDR1 is MNHEY and CDR2 is SMNVEV (reference sequence). The CDR3 consists of 16 residues. The V end was cut by 6 bases, the J end by 0 bases, with 14 bases between. The CDR3 here is CASSREAATNTGELFF. CDR3 DNA sequence: TGTGCCAGCAGCCGTGAGGCTGCAACGAACACCGGGGAGCTGTTTTTT.

The chain combines TRBV7-9 with TRBJ2-1; D ambiguous. Germline V gene data show CDR1 as SEHNR and CDR2 as FQNEAQ (reference sequence). The length of the CDR3 is 14 residues. V gave up 4 bases and J gave up 0 bases, with 7 bases separating them. CDR3 nucleotides: TGTGCCAGCAGCTCGGCTAGCTCCTACAATGAGCAGTTCTTC. Protein: CASSSASSYNEQFF.

This chain joins TRBV27 and TRBJ2-1; 11 bases map to TRBD2. Germline CDR1 is MNHEY and CDR2 is SMNVEV (reference sequence). CDR3 size: 16 residues. The trim removed 6 bases at V and 4 bases at J, leaving 8 bases unmatched. The CDR3 DNA reads as TGTGCCAGCAGCTGGACCGGGACTAGCGGATACAATGAGCAGTTCTTC. This codes for CASSWTGTSGYNEQFF.

This chain joins TRBV21-1 and TRBJ1-5; the DNA was not compared with TRBD1, the D call given in the table. TRBV21-1 is marked as a pseudogene. CDR3 length: 15 amino acids. This chain's CDR3 is CASRPRQGSNQPQHF. The CDR3 nucleotides read TGTGCCAGCAGACCGAGGCAGGGTAGCAATCAGCCCCAGCATTTT.

In its sample, this clone was seen a few times. The CDR3 region is CASSADYSNQPQHF. The CDR3 region has the DNA TGTGCCAGCAGCGCGGACTATAGCAATCAGCCCCAGCATTTT. The chain couples TRBV9 to TRBJ1-5; D is unclear. Germline V CDR1 and CDR2: SGDLS, YYNGEE. Trimming removed 3 bases from V and 0 bases from J, with 7 bases in between. This CDR3 is 14 amino acids long.

The chain combines TRBV15 with TRBJ1-3, with 8 bases identical to TRBD1. J gave up 0 bases and V 0 bases, and 7 bases lay outside the gene matches. Germline lookup yields CDR1 LNHNV and CDR2 YYDKDF (reference sequence). The CDR3 is 18 amino acids. Written as DNA, the CDR3 is TGTGCCACCAGCAGAGATTGGTCAGGGGGCAGCTCTGGAAACACCATATATTTT. Residues: CATSRDWSGGSSGNTIYF.

The genes are TRBV10-3 and TRBJ1-2; possibly TRBD1 for D (5 bases). Germline CDR1 and CDR2: ENHRY and SYGVKD. The V gene lost 2 bases and the J gene lost 7 bases, with 14 bases spanning the gap. This CDR3 comprises 14 residues. CDR3 nucleotide sequence: TGTGCCATCAGTGAGACAACAGGATCAGGTGGCTACACCTTC. Amino acids: CAISETTGSGGYTF.

This chain joins TRBV4-3 and TRBJ1-4; no clear D. The CDR3 spans 14 residues. Germline V gene lookup returns CDR1 LGHNA and CDR2 YSLEER. V was trimmed by 0 bases and J by 10 bases, leaving 12 bases between them. The CDR3 protein is CASSQEPLEGKLFF. DNA for the CDR3: TGCGCCAGCAGCCAAGAACCCCTGGAGGGAAAACTGTTTTTT.

This chain uses TRBV29-1 with TRBJ1-1; D gene ambiguous. Germline V gene data show CDR1 as SQVTM and CDR2 as ANQGSEA. The CDR3 is 13 residues long. V lost 5 bases to trimming and J lost 0 bases, with 10 bases between them. This CDR3 reads CSVRKTMNTEAFF. Written as DNA, the CDR3 is TGCAGCGTTAGGAAGACAATGAACACTGAAGCTTTCTTT.

The chain links TRBV3-1 (or the pseudogene TRBV3-2) to TRBJ2-1; no definite D call. V lost 4 bases and J lost 0, with 10 bases in between. The CDR3 extends over 15 amino acids. Germline V gene sequence: CDR1 LGHDT, CDR2 YNNKEL (reference sequence). For the CDR3, the DNA is TGTGCCAGCAGCCCATTCACGGTCTCCTACAATGAGCAGTTCTTC. Translating gives CASSPFTVSYNEQFF.

V usage is TRBV28 and J usage is TRBJ1-4, with 7 bases lining up with TRBD1. This CDR3 is 13 amino acids long. Germline V CDR1 and CDR2: MDHEN, SYDVKM. Trimming took 10 bases from V and 8 from J; bases not matched to a gene: 10. CDR3 DNA sequence: TGTGCCATCTCCGGACAGGTGCGGGAAAAACTGTTTTTT. It is translated as CAISGQVREKLFF.

The chain carries TRBV5-5 and TRBJ1-3; D gene ambiguous. The V and J ends lost 5 bases and 0 bases respectively, with 21 bases between them. This CDR3 region has 18 residues. CDR1 and CDR2 (germline): SGHKS, YYEKEE (reference sequence). The chain's CDR3 is CASSPLPPLGNSGNTIYF. CDR3 nucleotides: TGTGCCAGCAGTCCCCTCCCGCCCCTCGGAAACTCTGGAAACACCATATATTTT.

The chain employs TRBV29-1 and TRBJ1-2; unclear D gene. The length of the CDR3 is 12 residues. CDR1 and CDR2 (germline): SQVTM, ANQGSEA. With 7 bases removed from V and 8 bases from J, the gap between germline ends came to 17 bases. The CDR3 loop is CSAERSAGGYTF. The CDR3 DNA reads TGCAGCGCCGAGCGGTCTGCGGGGGGCTACACCTTC.